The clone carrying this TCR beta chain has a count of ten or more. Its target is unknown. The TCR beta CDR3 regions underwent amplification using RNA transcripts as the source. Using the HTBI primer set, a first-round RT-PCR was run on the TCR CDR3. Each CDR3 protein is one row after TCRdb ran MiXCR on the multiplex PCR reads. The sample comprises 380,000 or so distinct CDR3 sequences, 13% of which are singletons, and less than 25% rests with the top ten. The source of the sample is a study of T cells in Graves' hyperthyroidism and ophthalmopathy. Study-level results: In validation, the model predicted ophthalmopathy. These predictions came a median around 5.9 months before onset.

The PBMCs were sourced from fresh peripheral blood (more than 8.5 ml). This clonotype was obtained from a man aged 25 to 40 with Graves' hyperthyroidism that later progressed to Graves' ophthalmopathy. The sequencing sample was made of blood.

The CDR3 DNA follows: TGTGCCAGCAGCGTAGCTGGGGTTTCACCCCTCCACTTT. It encodes CASSVAGVSPLHF. This chain connects TRBV9 to TRBJ1-6; no definite D call. This CDR3 is 13 amino acids long. Germline CDR1 and CDR2: SGDLS and YYNGEE. Between the trimmed V and J ends, which lost 0 bases and 9 bases, there was a span of 7 bases.